This entry is about one T cell receptor beta chain. This clone was detected once. The target of this receptor is not known. No qualities accompany the bases; no much larger clone lies one base away. TCRbeta CDR3 regions were amplified from genomic DNA using the immunoSEQ Assay, a bias-controlled multiplex PCR. Concerning the study's data processing: Nucleated cell counts per sample were estimated from amplification of reference gene primers within the assay. Sequence reads were collapsed and filtered to measure the absolute abundance of every unique TCRbeta CDR3 rearrangement. For each sample, productive Simpson clonality was calculated as the square root of Simpson's diversity index over productive rearrangements. The clones in this table, taken by TCRdb from immuneACCESS, are in-frame only. Not every clone is retained; where verified, under half of the shortfall comes from an unresolved V gene, and the cause of the rest is unknown. V, J and clone size derive from that table, while D and trimming were established from the DNA sequence. Within this sample are roughly 50,000 clones, with 80% to 95% of them counted one time only. The ten biggest clones cover 6.5% of the sample.

According to the germline V gene, CDR1 reads SGHDT and CDR2 reads YYEEEE. The CDR3 measures 15 amino acids from cysteine to phenylalanine. Of the read, only the CDR3 DNA is kept; its 45 bases are in frame from base 1. Relative to germline, V is missing 4 bases and J is missing 6 bases, with 11 bases of the junction outside any gene match. Each collaborating institution followed its own protocols to collect whole blood in K2EDTA tubes. For TCRbeta analysis, collaborators shipped samples in one of three forms: frozen whole blood, isolated PBMCs, or DNA extracted from either of those sample types. This record comes from a study of blood T cell repertoires in COVID-19 (dated by TCRdb to 2019 to 2021). About the investigation overall: The collaborator samples originated in the United States, Italy and Spain and spanned the acute and convalescent phases of COVID-19. The material from the prospective study consisted of cDNA or gDNA derived from T cells, B-cell-depleted T cells, or PBMCs. Deeply sampled blood TCRbeta repertoires from subjects exposed to, actively infected with, or recovered from COVID-19 were included in the dataset. The repertoires were released in a freely available public database meant as a resource for research on the immune response to SARS-CoV-2. Samples came from the ongoing ImmuneRACE study (first 160 participants) plus 1,254 subjects from 6 global collaborators. Sample metadata almost always included a de-identified subject ID, COVID-19 status, age in years and sex. HLA class I and class II types, where available, came from metadata supplied by the sample provider rather than from assay-based typing. Broad study findings and their caveats: The amount of clinical and demographic metadata varied by source and participant and was provided uncurated.

The rearrangement joined TRBV5-6 to TRBJ2-7, and 9 junction bases match TRBD1. This clonotype was obtained from a man in his forties or fifties with active COVID-19. The sequenced sample was peripheral blood. The CDR3 protein sequence reads: CASSPTGGNPREQYF. DNA sequence: TGTGCCAGCAGCCCGACAGGGGGAAATCCTCGCGAGCAGTACTTC.